Presented here are 10 T cell receptor beta chains from one specimen sequenced in a study of beta chain features in type 1 diabetes. Findings of the study overall: TCRB CDR3s were moderately but significantly shorter in Type 1 diabetes patients in all four CD4+ subsets.

Their antigens remain unidentified. The sequenced template was cDNA made from the entire isolated RNA. Sequenced by immunoSEQ multiplex PCR; TCRdb stores in-frame clones only, minus some. The repertoire holds tens of thousands of clones, with 35% to 55% as singletons. The sequencing input was stem cell memory CD4+ T cells from blood. All receptors derive from a man younger than 45 with type 1 diabetes.

V gene TRBV2 combines with J gene TRBJ2-5; D is ambiguous. Germline CDR1 SNHLY, CDR2 FYNNEI. Trimming removed 7 bases at V and 0 bases at J, with 6 bases between. This CDR3 has 12 amino acids. The CDR3 nucleotides read TGTGCCAGCATCCCGGACCAAGAGACCCAGTACTTC. Its protein is CASIPDQETQYF.

The genes are TRBV27 and TRBJ2-3; D is unresolved. Germline CDR1 is MNHEY and CDR2 is SMNVEV (reference sequence). The CDR3 length is 14 residues. The V gene lost 2 bases and the J gene lost 2 bases, with 8 bases spanning the gap. The CDR3 region is CASSLQFSTDTQYF. The CDR3 DNA reads TGTGCCAGCAGTTTACAGTTTTCCACAGATACGCAGTATTTT.

The V gene is TRBV28, the J gene TRBJ2-7; D perhaps matches TRBD2 (6 bases). The CDR3 is 15 residues long. V lost 4 bases and J lost 6, with 19 bases in between. Germline CDR1 and CDR2: MDHEN and SYDVKM. The CDR3 DNA follows: TGTGCCAGCAGTTCGCCGGGATCGGGAGTTCGCGAGCAGTACTTC. Translated, it gives CASSSPGSGVREQYF.

This clone was observed a handful of times. This rearrangement joins TRBV5-1 to TRBJ2-7; D might be TRBD1 (6 bases). The CDR3 runs 12 residues. Trimming removed 7 bases at V and 6 bases at J, with 14 bases between. Germline CDR1 and CDR2: SGHRS and YFSETQ. The CDR3 DNA follows: TGCGCCAGCGGGGGAATCAGGGGCGAGCAGTACTTC. Amino acid sequence: CASGGIRGEQYF.

This clone came up a few times. The V and J genes are TRBV7-2 and TRBJ2-7; 10 bases agree with TRBD2. From germline, CDR1 is SGHTA and CDR2 FQGNSA. V gave up 4 bases and J gave up 9 bases; unmatched junction bases: 6. The CDR3 contains 13 residues. The CDR3 nucleotides read TGTGCCAGCAGCTCCGCTAGCGGGAGCTCGCAGTACTTC. Translating it yields CASSSASGSSQYF.

The rearrangement joins TRBV7-3 to TRBJ2-2, with 8 bases fitting TRBD1. Germline values: CDR1 SGHTA, CDR2 FQGTGA. Losses at the gene ends were 4 bases for V and 6 bases for J; bases not matched to a gene: 10. The CDR3 sequence is 16 residues long. CDR3 amino acids: CASSSPQGAVAGELFF. CDR3 in DNA: TGTGCCAGCAGCTCCCCTCAGGGGGCGGTCGCCGGGGAGCTGTTTTTT.

This rearrangement joins TRBV7-9 to TRBJ1-1; a weak D match, TRBD1 (6 bases). Germline assignment: CDR1 SEHNR and CDR2 FQNEAQ (reference sequence). There are 11 residues in the CDR3. Deletions cut 5 bases from V and 8 bases from J, with 9 bases between. The CDR3 region is CASSPGTEAFF. The CDR3 region has the DNA TGTGCCAGCAGCCCCGGGACAGAAGCTTTCTTT.

The V gene is TRBV28, the J gene TRBJ2-1, with D perhaps TRBD1 (5 bases). V shed 5 bases and J shed 4 bases, with 6 bases lying between them. The CDR3 loop spans 12 amino acids. Germline values: CDR1 MDHEN, CDR2 SYDVKM. The CDR3 DNA reads TGTGCCAGCAGTGACAGTTACAATGAGCAGTTCTTC. Its translation is CASSDSYNEQFF. Full variable domain (rest looked up from reference TRBV28 and TRBJ2-1): DVKVTQSSRYLVKRTGEKVFLECVQDMDHENMFWYRQDPGLGLRLIYFSYDVKMKEKGDIPEGYSVSREKKERFSLILESASTNQTSMYLCASSDSYNEQFFGPGTRLTVL.

The rearrangement links TRBV7-2 to TRBJ2-7, with 9 bases fitting TRBD2. CDR1 and CDR2 (germline): SGHTA, FQGNSA. CDR3 size: 16 residues. The V gene end was trimmed by 4 bases and the J gene end by 1 base; junction bases not matched to a gene: 8. Here the CDR3 reads CASSSFLAGLSYEQYF. DNA of the CDR3: TGTGCCAGCAGCTCCTTCCTAGCGGGATTATCCTACGAGCAGTACTTC.

The V and J genes are TRBV6-6 and TRBJ1-5, with D possibly matching TRBD1 (5 bases). The germline CDR1 and CDR2 sequences are MNHNY and SVGAGI (reference sequence). With 4 bases removed from V and 0 bases from J, the gap between germline ends came to 10 bases. The CDR3 is 15 amino acids. CDR3 amino acids: CASSWGEGSNQPQHF. The CDR3 coding sequence is TGTGCCAGCAGTTGGGGGGAAGGTAGCAATCAGCCCCAGCATTTT.